The 20 T cell receptor beta chains below come from one sample, sequenced in a study of blood T cells in healthy people across ages (dated by TCRdb to the mid-2010s). The receptor library was made with 5' RACE. A second roughly 7 to 11 cycle PCR used a sample-barcoded 5' primer and a J-beta primer mix. TCRdb applied fastp at Q25 and MiXCR to the public reads, then kept only in-frame beta chains. Each entry merges the rows of one CDR3 protein and shows their most common DNA and genes. This sample gives 1.8 million or so distinct CDR3 sequences in total; 39% of them show up just once. The ten largest make up about 23% of the sample. Sequencing was done on a sample of blood. These receptors came from a human donor in good health.

The V call is TRBV20-1, the J call TRBJ2-3; D unclear. The CDR3 consists of 15 residues. V lost 0 bases, J lost 2 bases, and 12 bases lay in between. From germline, CDR1 is DFQATT and CDR2 SNEGSKA (reference sequence). This chain's CDR3 is CSARDVAQYTDTQYF. CDR3 coding DNA: TGCAGTGCTAGAGATGTAGCCCAATACACAGATACGCAGTATTTT.

This clonotype has a single count. This chain joins TRBV27 and TRBJ2-5; tentatively, D is TRBD1 or TRBD2 (6 bases each). CDR1 and CDR2 from the germline V gene are MNHEY and SMNVEV (reference sequence). The CDR3 contains 14 residues. The V end lost 2 bases, the J end lost 5 bases, and 12 bases lay between the germline ends. CDR3 bases: TGTGCCAGCAGTTTAACGGGGGCCGATGAGACCCAGTACTTC. Protein product: CASSLTGADETQYF.

The CDR3 DNA sequence: TGCGCCAGCAGCCAAACCCCCGGGACAGGGGGGCAGTTCTTC. Residues: CASSQTPGTGGQFF. The J gene is TRBJ2-1, the V gene TRBV4-1; 11 bases are shared with TRBD1. This CDR3 comprises 14 residues. The ends lost 2 bases at V and 12 bases at J; junction bases unmatched: 6. Looked up from germline, CDR1 is MGHRA and CDR2 is YSYEKL.

The chain uses TRBV20-1 and TRBJ2-3; no clear D. CDR3 length equals 11 residues. V was cut by 3 bases and J by 8 bases, with 9 bases left in between. The germline V gene encodes CDR1 DFQATT and CDR2 SNEGSKA (reference sequence). The CDR3, as DNA: TGCAGTGCTAGCCTAGTCGGTACGCAGTATTTT. As protein: CSASLVGTQYF.

V and J are TRBV6-8 and TRBJ2-7, with TRBD1 identical over 8 bases. This CDR3 region has 15 residues. V lost 6 bases and J lost 4; bases outside the gene matches: 11. The germline CDR1 and CDR2 sequences are MNHGY and SAAAGT. In DNA form, the CDR3 reads TGTGCCAGCAGACGACCCGGGACAGGAAAATACGAGCAGTACTTC. Translated, it gives CASRRPGTGKYEQYF.

The V gene is TRBV12-3 or TRBV12-4, the J gene TRBJ2-3; 9 positions agree with TRBD2. The V and J ends lost 7 bases and 0 bases, in that order; junction bases with no gene match: 11. The length of the CDR3 is 17 residues. CDR3 sequence reads: CASTDGRSGGSTDTQYF. In DNA form, the CDR3 reads TGTGCCAGCACCGACGGACGAAGCGGGGGGAGCACAGATACGCAGTATTTT.

This clonotype showed up just a few times. The chain recombines TRBV7-9 with TRBJ1-2; D is undetermined. Germline CDR1 is SEHNR and CDR2 is FQNEAQ (reference sequence). This CDR3 comprises 13 residues. The V end was cut by 2 bases, the J end by 5 bases, with 9 bases between. The CDR3 reads CASSLQNKYGYTF. As DNA, the CDR3 is TGTGCCAGCAGCTTACAGAATAAGTATGGCTACACCTTC.

V gene TRBV12-3 or TRBV12-4 combines with J gene TRBJ1-2, with D possibly TRBD1 on 6 matching bases. V dropped 6 bases and J dropped 4 bases, with 15 bases sitting between them. The CDR3 runs 14 residues. The CDR3 is CASRLMQGSYGYTF. The CDR3 DNA reads TGTGCCAGCAGGTTGATGCAGGGGAGCTATGGCTACACCTTC.

This clonotype came up a few times. The rearrangement uses TRBV6-1 and TRBJ1-2; D is possibly TRBD1 (5 bases). The CDR3 spans 12 residues. Germline CDR1 MNHNS, CDR2 SASEGT. V lost 7 bases and J 8 bases, leaving 14 bases between the germline ends. In nucleotides, the CDR3 is TGTGCCAGCAAACGGGGCGCAGGGGGCTACACCTTC. Translating it yields CASKRGAGGYTF.

This chain uses TRBV20-1 with TRBJ1-1; no reliable D call. The CDR3 extends over 12 amino acids. The V end was cut by 2 bases, the J end by 5 bases, with 9 bases between. Looked up from germline, CDR1 is DFQATT and CDR2 is SNEGSKA (reference sequence). The CDR3 DNA reads as TGCAGTGCTAGACCCAGATTAACTGAAGCTTTCTTT. This translates into CSARPRLTEAFF.

This clonotype was observed a few times. The V call is TRBV7-6, the J call TRBJ2-6; tentatively, D is TRBD2 (5 bases). V dropped 8 bases and J dropped 1 base, with 6 bases sitting between them. CDR1 and CDR2 from the germline V gene are SGHVS and FNYEAQ. There are 13 residues in the CDR3. CDR3 protein: CASGRSGANVLTF. The DNA of the CDR3 is TGTGCCAGCGGGAGATCTGGGGCCAACGTCCTGACTTTC.

The chain combines TRBV29-1 with TRBJ1-2; D is uncertain. The germline V gene has CDR1 SQVTM and CDR2 ANQGSEA. Between the trimmed V and J ends, which lost 2 bases and 0 bases, there was a span of 10 bases. This CDR3 is built from 14 residues. CDR3 DNA sequence: TGCAGCGTTGAACGGGGAATAGCTAACTATGGCTACACCTTC. Residues: CSVERGIANYGYTF.

This clonotype was picked up a small number of times. The chain joins TRBV7-9 to TRBJ1-2; TRBD1 might be the D (5 bases). CDR3 length: 14 amino acids. Between the trimmed V and J ends, which lost 2 bases and 4 bases, there was a span of 11 bases. Per the germline V gene, CDR1 is SEHNR and CDR2 is FQNEAQ (reference sequence). The CDR3 coding sequence is TGTGCCAGCAGCTTATTCGGGCAGGGCTATGGCTACACCTTC. Translating it yields CASSLFGQGYGYTF.

This clonotype was seen only once. Here the CDR3 omits its conserved ending phenylalanine or tryptophan, so a read error is the likely source. The limits of the CDR3 on the DNA are not certain, so only TCRdb's listed CDR3 is given. This chain joins TRBV4-1 and TRBJ1-2; the table's D call TRBD1 went unverified against the DNA. The germline V gene encodes CDR1 MGHRA and CDR2 YSYEKL. The CDR3 length is 16 residues, termini included. The CDR3 sequence is CTSSQVVGSGVYGYTC.

The rearrangement joins TRBV5-1 to TRBJ2-1; 13 bases fit TRBD2. This CDR3 has 18 residues. Trimming cost V 3 bases and J 4 bases; bases outside gene matches: 10. The germline gives CDR1 SGHRS, CDR2 YFSETQ. The CDR3 sequence is CASSYPGTSGMGYNEQFF. The CDR3 DNA follows: TGCGCCAGCAGCTACCCCGGGACTAGCGGGATGGGTTACAATGAGCAGTTCTTC.

V usage is TRBV7-2 and J usage is TRBJ1-2, with a weak D call TRBD1 (6 bases). Trimming left V 1 base short and J 8 bases short, with 20 bases between. Germline loops: CDR1 SGHTA, CDR2 FQGNSA. This CDR3 has 16 amino acids. Written as DNA, the CDR3 is TGTGCCAGCAGCTTAGACGGTTCTCTCGGGGGCTGGGGCTACACCTTC. Its protein is CASSLDGSLGGWGYTF.

The chain combines TRBV7-3 with TRBJ2-7; 7 positions agree with TRBD2. The ends lost 3 bases at V and 7 bases at J; junction bases unmatched: 9. Germline V gene data show CDR1 as SGHTA and CDR2 as FQGTGA. The CDR3 spans 14 residues. For the CDR3, the DNA is TGTGCCAGCAGCTTGGGGGGGAAACAGGCGGAGCAGTACTTC. Protein: CASSLGGKQAEQYF.

This clonotype was picked up a small number of times. The J gene is TRBJ2-3, the V gene TRBV6-6; 7 nucleotides agree with TRBD2. The CDR3 runs to 15 residues. With 5 bases clipped from V and 4 bases from J, the junction kept 9 bases outside the gene matches. CDR1 MNHNY and CDR2 SVGAGI come from the germline V gene (reference sequence). CDR3 in amino acids: CASSAGELFPDTQYF. The CDR3 nucleotides are TGTGCCAGCAGTGCGGGGGAGCTTTTTCCAGATACGCAGTATTTT.

As to this clonotype: The junction departs from the called germline gene at one end, perhaps through a read error. The V and J genes are TRBV20-1 and TRBJ2-7; 7 nucleotides line up with TRBD2. Germline CDR1 and CDR2: DFQATT and SNEGSKA (reference sequence). The CDR3 contains 14 residues. The CDR3 sequence is CSATLGAGLYEQYF. The DNA of the CDR3 is TGCAGTGCCACCCTGGGAGCGGGGCTCTACGAACAGTACTTC.

The V gene is TRBV15, the J gene TRBJ2-2; 11 nucleotides match TRBD2. Germline V CDR1 and CDR2: LNHNV, YYDKDF (reference sequence). Trimming at V came to 1 base and at J to 4 bases, leaving 5 bases not matched to a gene. The CDR3 runs to 17 residues. Here the CDR3 DNA reads TGTGCCACCAGCAGAGTTACTAGCGGGGGACCCACCGGGGAGCTGTTTTTT. Protein product: CATSRVTSGGPTGELFF.